Only a few counts were recorded for the clone carrying this T cell receptor (beta chain). As yet, its antigen is unknown. Germline CDR1 and CDR2: SNHLY and FYNNEI. The CDR3 has 15 amino acids. Deletions cut 6 bases from V and 1 base from J, with 12 bases between. This table comes from immunoSEQ multiplex PCR, and its TCRdb copy is limited to in-frame clones, with some not included. Of around 18,000 clones listed, around four fifths were seen once; the top ten hold about 9.1%. This entry is derived from a study of T cells after posttransplantation cyclophosphamide. Findings and limits, study-wide: Later blood repertoires were often dominated by clones from the donor CD8+ memory compartment.

The receptor was derived from a man aged 30 to 39 in good health and a related stem cell transplant donor. What was sequenced was memory CD4+ T cells sorted from blood. The V call is TRBV2, the J call TRBJ2-2, with a tentative D call TRBD2 (6 bases). As DNA, the CDR3 is TGTGCCAGCAGGTCGGGGGACGGGAACACCGGGGAGCTGTTTTTT. Translated, it gives CASRSGDGNTGELFF.